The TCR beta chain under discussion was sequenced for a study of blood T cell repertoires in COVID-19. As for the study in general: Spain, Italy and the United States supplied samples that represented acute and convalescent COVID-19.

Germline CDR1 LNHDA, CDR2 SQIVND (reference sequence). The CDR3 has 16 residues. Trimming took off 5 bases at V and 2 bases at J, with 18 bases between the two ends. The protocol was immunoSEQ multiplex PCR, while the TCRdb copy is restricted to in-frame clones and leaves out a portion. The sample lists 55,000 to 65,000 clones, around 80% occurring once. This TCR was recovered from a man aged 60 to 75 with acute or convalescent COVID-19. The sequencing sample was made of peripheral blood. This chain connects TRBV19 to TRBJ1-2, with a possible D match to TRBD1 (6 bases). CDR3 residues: CASSPRTALLNYGYTF. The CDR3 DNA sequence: TGTGCCAGTAGTCCCCGGACAGCCCTTTTAAACTATGGCTACACCTTC.